The 10 T cell receptor beta chains reported below all come from one sample, sequenced in a study of cytomegalovirus exposure and HLA in healthy donors. Assay: immunoSEQ multiplex PCR; the TCRdb copy retains only in-frame clones and omits some. This table has roughly 58,000 clones, 80% to 95% appearing once. The sample consisted of PBMCs. Source of these receptors: a man aged 18 to 29 in good health and CMV-seronegative.

The chain is built from TRBV2 and TRBJ2-7, with 8 bases identical to TRBD1. Germline V CDR1 and CDR2: SNHLY, FYNNEI. The CDR3 length is 13 residues. V trimming: 7 bases; J trimming: 3 bases; junction bases outside the gene matches: 5. CDR3 protein: CASKSDRVYEQYF. In nucleotides, the CDR3 is TGTGCCAGCAAATCGGACAGGGTCTACGAGCAGTACTTC.

The chain's CDR3 is CASSRDRGASKNIQYF. The CDR3 nucleotides are TGCGCCAGCAGCCGGGACAGGGGCGCATCAAAAAACATTCAGTACTTC. The V gene is TRBV5-1, the J gene TRBJ2-4; 10 bases agree with TRBD1. The trim removed 4 bases at V and 4 bases at J, leaving 8 bases unmatched. CDR3 size: 16 residues. Germline CDR1 is SGHRS and CDR2 is YFSETQ.

The rearrangement links TRBV7-6 to TRBJ1-5; tentative D call: TRBD1 (5 bases). Deletions cut 5 bases from V and 2 bases from J, with 16 bases between. Germline assignment: CDR1 SGHVS and CDR2 FNYEAQ. CDR3 length: 16 amino acids. The chain's CDR3 is CASSLTDPGGNQPQHF. Written as DNA, the CDR3 is TGTGCCAGCAGCCTAACTGACCCGGGGGGCAATCAGCCCCAGCATTTT.

CDR3 nucleotides: TGTGCCACCAGCATAATATGGACAGGTCAAGAGACCCAGTACTTC. This gives the protein CATSIIWTGQETQYF. The rearrangement uses TRBV15 and TRBJ2-5; 7 bases agree with TRBD1. The germline V gene encodes CDR1 LNHNV and CDR2 YYDKDF (reference sequence). The CDR3 is 15 residues long. The V segment lost 4 bases and the J segment 2 bases; nucleotides outside the gene matches: 7.

This clone appeared once. The chain is built from TRBV6-1 and TRBJ2-7, with TRBD2 identical over 10 bases. The germline V gene has CDR1 MNHNS and CDR2 SASEGT. CDR3 length: 14 amino acids. V was pared by 11 bases and J by 2 bases, with 9 bases of the junction left unmatched. This CDR3 reads CAARLGLAAYEQYF. The CDR3 nucleotides are TGTGCCGCCAGACTTGGACTAGCGGCCTACGAGCAGTACTTC.

The chain couples TRBV5-4 to TRBJ2-7; D is possibly TRBD1 (6 bases). The CDR3 is made up of 14 amino acids. Germline lookup yields CDR1 SGHNT and CDR2 YYREEE (reference sequence). Deletions cut 4 bases from V and 0 bases from J, with 11 bases between. CDR3: CASSQVGASYEQYF. CDR3 coding DNA: TGTGCCAGCAGCCAGGTGGGGGCCTCCTACGAGCAGTACTTC.

The rearrangement links TRBV28 to TRBJ1-2; a possible D gene is TRBD1 (6 bases). Trimming pared 6 bases from V and 4 bases from J, leaving 15 bases between. This CDR3 spans 14 amino acids. The germline CDR1 and CDR2 sequences are MDHEN and SYDVKM. CDR3 loop: CASRSGQKVYGYTF. The CDR3 coding sequence is TGTGCCAGCAGATCTGGACAGAAAGTCTATGGCTACACCTTC.

V and J are TRBV19 and TRBJ2-7, with 9 bases lining up with TRBD1. The V gene end was trimmed by 6 bases and the J gene end by 5 bases; junction bases not matched to a gene: 11. This CDR3 is 15 amino acids long. From germline, CDR1 is LNHDA and CDR2 SQIVND (reference sequence). The CDR3 DNA sequence: TGTGCCAGTAGCCAAGGGGGACAGGGTAAGAACGAGCAGTACTTC. It translates to CASSQGGQGKNEQYF.

The V and J genes are TRBV19 and TRBJ2-4, with TRBD2 matching over 8 bases. Trimming at V came to 5 bases and at J to 0 bases, leaving 9 bases not matched to a gene. The CDR3 has 17 amino acids. The germline V gene has CDR1 LNHDA and CDR2 SQIVND (reference sequence). The CDR3 region has the DNA TGTGCCAGTAGTTTGGAACTAGCGGAGAGAGCCAAAAACATTCAGTACTTC. Translated: CASSLELAERAKNIQYF.

Only one count was recorded for this clone. The chain carries TRBV15 and TRBJ2-7; D possibly corresponds to TRBD2 (5 bases). Per germline, CDR1 LNHNV and CDR2 YYDKDF (reference sequence). Trimming shortened V by 5 bases and J by 5 bases, and 16 bases separated the two germline ends. The CDR3 contains 14 residues. The CDR3 DNA is TGTGCCACCAGCCGAACTAGTCTAAGCGACGAGCAGTACTTC. This sequence encodes CATSRTSLSDEQYF.